This T cell receptor (beta chain) was identified in a study of glioma-infiltrating T cells. Study-wide results and caveats: Above-expected tissue-blood divergence occurred in all gliomas, most in low-grade ones. Only very few CDR3 sequences appeared in both tissue and blood.

Details on this clonotype: Its specificity is unknown. Just one base apart from a much larger clone, this may be a read error.

Germline CDR1 is LGHNA and CDR2 is YSLEER. The length of the CDR3 is 13 residues. The iRepertoire nested amplicon-rescue multiplex PCR amplified TCR alpha and beta CDR3s from RNA. One-step reverse transcription and amplification started from approximately 100-400 ng of tissue mRNA or PBMC total RNA. One entry per CDR3 protein results from TCRdb running MiXCR on the multiplex PCR reads. Of some 120,000 distinct CDR3 sequences detected, 20% to 25% appear once; the ten largest clones hold roughly 15%. Sequenced sample: glioma tissue, nonneoplastic brain tissue, or PBMCs (not recorded which). This TCR came from a human donor with low-grade glioma or glioblastoma, undergoing nonglioma brain surgery, or in good health (not recorded which). The J gene is TRBJ1-6, the V gene TRBV4-3; D is possibly TRBD1 (5 bases). CDR3 amino acids: CASSHLRGSPLNF. CDR3 sequence (DNA): TGCGCCAGCAGCCACCTGAGGGGCTCACCCCTCAACTTT.